Below, 21 T cell receptor beta chains from the same sample are listed, as sequenced in a study of T cell repertoires in cytomegalovirus infection. TCRdb used MiXCR to reprocess the reads, holding one entry per CDR3 protein. The sample lists roughly 630,000 distinct CDR3 sequences, 20% to 30% occurring once. The sample was CD8+ T cells from PBMCs. Receptors were obtained from a human donor in good health (CMV status not recorded). Some clones in this sample may be carry-over from other donors' samples.

As to this clonotype: This CDR3 fails to terminate in the conserved phenylalanine or tryptophan, so it likely reflects a read error. The rearrangement joins TRBV12-3 or TRBV12-4 to TRBJ2-3; TRBD2 agrees at 10 bases. The V segment lost 3 bases and the J segment 5 bases; nucleotides outside the gene matches: 5. The CDR3 loop spans 15 amino acids. CDR3 in DNA: TGTGCCAGCAGTTTGAGCGGGGGGGCCCTAGATACGCAGTATCTT. Translated, it gives CASSLSGGALDTQYL.

Comments on this clonotype: At one end the junction does not follow the germline gene, possibly because of a read error. V is TRBV5-1 and J is TRBJ2-1; TRBD1 matches at 11 bases. The CDR3 spans 15 residues. Germline CDR1 reads SGHRS; CDR2 reads YFSETQ. The CDR3 sequence is CANSVGTGGNNEQFF. The CDR3 bases are TGCGCCAACAGCGTTGGGACAGGGGGGAACAATGAGCAGTTCTTC.

This chain joins TRBV28 and TRBJ2-7; 12 nucleotides line up with TRBD1. Germline values: CDR1 MDHEN, CDR2 SYDVKM. J gave up 5 bases and V 6 bases, and 5 bases lay outside the gene matches. This CDR3 is built from 14 residues. The CDR3 reads CASSPGTGGHEQYV. As DNA, the CDR3 is TGTGCCAGCAGCCCCGGGACAGGGGGCCACGAGCAGTACGTC.

The V gene is TRBV6-2 or TRBV6-3, the J gene TRBJ2-1; D perhaps matches TRBD1 (5 bases). Trimming cost V 7 bases and J 4 bases, with 23 bases left between them. Germline V CDR1 and CDR2: MNHEY, SVGEGT. CDR3 length: 17 amino acids. CDR3 loop: CASTLSPMTVPYNEQFF. In DNA, the CDR3 is TGTGCCAGCACCCTAAGCCCTATGACAGTCCCTTACAATGAGCAGTTCTTC.

As to this clonotype: This clone may be a read error of a much larger clone one base away. CDR3: CASSPPGDYTF. For the CDR3, the DNA is TGTGCCAGCAGCCCGCCGGGTGACTACACCTTC. J is TRBJ1-2 and V is TRBV7-6, with D unresolved. The germline CDR1 and CDR2 sequences are SGHVS and FNYEAQ. V was cut by 5 bases and J by 10 bases, with 11 bases left in between. CDR3 length: 11 residues.

The CDR3 nucleotides read TGTGCCAGCAGCGTAGAGCAAACAGATACGCAGTATTTT. Translation: CASSVEQTDTQYF. This sequence joins TRBV9 and TRBJ2-3; D is undetermined. There are 13 residues in the CDR3. Trimming cost V 0 bases and J 3 bases, with 5 bases left between them. CDR1 SGDLS and CDR2 YYNGEE come from the germline V gene.

This clonotype occurred many times. The chain employs TRBV12-3 or TRBV12-4 and TRBJ1-1, with D perhaps TRBD1 (6 bases). The CDR3 runs 13 residues. Deletions cut 10 bases from V and 6 bases from J, with 18 bases between. CDR3: CATQGHQKAEAFF. The CDR3 coding sequence is TGTGCCACCCAGGGGCATCAGAAGGCTGAAGCTTTCTTT.

This clonotype was counted once. Likely a read error: the CDR3 ends without its conserved phenylalanine or tryptophan. The V gene is TRBV28, the J gene TRBJ2-1, with TRBD2 matching 13 bases. The CDR3 is 15 residues long. V was clipped by 3 bases and J by 12 bases; unmatched bases: 8. Germline CDR1 and CDR2: MDHEN and SYDVKM. The CDR3: CASSLTGTSGAGQFL. Here the CDR3 DNA reads TGTGCCAGCAGTTTGACCGGGACTAGCGGGGCCGGGCAGTTCTTA.

This clonotype was seen only a few times. CDR3: CATISGRDRGLYTQYF. The CDR3 nucleotides read TGTGCCACCATTTCGGGCCGGGACAGGGGGCTATATACGCAGTATTTT. The J gene is TRBJ2-3, the V gene TRBV2, with 12 nucleotides matching TRBD1. CDR1 and CDR2 (germline): SNHLY, FYNNEI. The CDR3 sequence is 16 residues long. The V segment lost 10 bases and the J segment 7 bases; nucleotides outside the gene matches: 15.

In its sample, this clonotype was seen many times. The chain carries TRBV28 and TRBJ2-7; D is unclear. V was cut by 3 bases and J by 2 bases, with 8 bases left in between. From germline, CDR1 is MDHEN and CDR2 SYDVKM. The length of the CDR3 is 13 residues. CDR3 nucleotide sequence: TGTGCCAGCAGTTTGGAGCTGGCCTACGAGCAGTACGTC. It codes for CASSLELAYEQYV.

This chain joins TRBV9 and TRBJ2-3; 10 nucleotides align to TRBD1. V gave up 0 bases and J gave up 2 bases; unmatched junction bases: 3. Germline CDR1 is SGDLS and CDR2 is YYNGEE. CDR3 length: 16 amino acids. CDR3 protein: CASSVEGQGLTDTQYF. CDR3 coding DNA: TGTGCCAGCAGCGTAGAGGGACAGGGGCTCACAGATACGCAGTATTTT.

As to this clonotype: A read error may produce the germline difference seen at one junction end. V gene TRBV4-1 combines with J gene TRBJ1-6; TRBD1 aligns across 10 bases. The CDR3 runs 17 residues. CDR1 is MGHRA, CDR2 YSYEKL, per germline. This CDR3 is CASSQDLGQGLDSHLHF. DNA of the CDR3: TGCGCCAGCAGCCAAGATTTGGGACAGGGGTTGGATTCACACCTCCACTTT.

With regard to this clonotype: A read error may be the cause here, since a much bigger clone is one base away. This sequence joins TRBV7-2 and TRBJ1-1; 12 bases map to TRBD1. The germline CDR1 and CDR2 sequences are SGHTA and FQGNSA. The CDR3 contains 17 residues. The CDR3 sequence: CVSSLNPGQGANTEAFF. CDR3 in DNA: TGTGTCAGCAGCTTAAACCCGGGACAGGGGGCCAACACTGAAGCTTTCTTT.

This sequence joins TRBV7-9 and TRBJ2-3; D is undetermined. V lost 5 bases, J lost 5 bases, and 14 bases lay in between. The germline gives CDR1 SEHNR, CDR2 FQNEAQ (reference sequence). The CDR3 runs to 14 residues. The CDR3: CASSTPRFGDTQYF. CDR3 bases: TGTGCCAGCAGCACACCAAGGTTCGGAGATACGCAGTATTTT. The whole variable domain, remainder taken from reference TRBV7-9 and TRBJ2-3, is DTGVSQNPRHKITKRGQNVTFRCDPISEHNRLYWYRQTLGQGPEFLTYFQNEAQLEKSRLLSDRFSAERPKGSFSTLEIQRTEQGDSAMYLCASSTPRFGDTQYFGPGTRLTVL.

This clonotype was seen at least ten times. The rearrangement joins TRBV7-8 to TRBJ2-1; 7 bases fit TRBD2. Per germline, CDR1 SGHVS and CDR2 FQNEAQ. The trim removed 1 base at V and 3 bases at J, leaving 6 bases unmatched. The CDR3 has 16 amino acids. This chain's CDR3 is CASSLGVGRDYNEQFF. In DNA, the CDR3 is TGTGCCAGCAGCTTAGGGGTAGGGAGGGACTACAATGAGCAGTTCTTC.

The chain joins TRBV6-1 to TRBJ1-5; D might be TRBD1 (6 bases). V lost 0 bases and J lost 5, with 17 bases in between. Germline V gene lookup returns CDR1 MNHNS and CDR2 SASEGT. This CDR3 comprises 17 residues. CDR3 nucleotide sequence: TGTGCCAGCAGTGAAGCTTATACTACAGGGATAGATCAGCCCCAGCATTTT. Translating it yields CASSEAYTTGIDQPQHF.

The gene calls are TRBV7-3 and TRBJ1-2; D remains ambiguous. CDR1 is SGHTA, CDR2 FQGTGA, per germline. The germline V and J ends were trimmed by 2 bases and 6 bases, with 16 bases remaining between them. This CDR3 is 15 amino acids long. DNA of the CDR3: TGTGCCAGCAGCTTAGAGATGACCCCACATAATGGCTACACCTTC. It translates to CASSLEMTPHNGYTF. Filled out from reference TRBV7-3 and TRBJ1-2, the complete variable domain reads GAGVSQTPSNKVTEKGKYVELRCDPISGHTALYWYRQSLGQGPEFLIYFQGTGAADDSGLPNDRFFAVRPEGSVSTLKIQRTERGDSAVYLCASSLEMTPHNGYTFGSGTRLTVV.

The chain links TRBV20-1 to TRBJ1-1; a weak D match, TRBD1 (5 bases). Germline V gene sequence: CDR1 DFQATT, CDR2 SNEGSKA (reference sequence). Between the trimmed V and J ends, which lost 3 bases and 3 bases, there was a span of 17 bases. The CDR3 consists of 15 residues. In DNA form, the CDR3 reads TGCAGTGCTAGGGGGTTGGGGGATACCTACACTGAAGCTTTCTTT. Translated, it gives CSARGLGDTYTEAFF.

This chain connects TRBV29-1 to TRBJ1-1, with unresolved D. The V end was cut by 4 bases, the J end by 1 base, with 7 bases between. Germline V CDR1 and CDR2: SQVTM, ANQGSEA. The length of the CDR3 is 12 residues. The CDR3 DNA is TGCAGCGTTGTAGGCGGGAACACTGAAGCTTTCTTT. It translates to CSVVGGNTEAFF. Together with reference TRBV29-1 and TRBJ1-1, the CDR3 gives the full variable domain: SAVISQKPSRDICQRGTSLTIQCQVDSQVTMMFWYRQQPGQSLTLIATANQGSEATYESGFVIDKFPISRPNLTFSTLTVSNMSPEDSSIYLCSVVGGNTEAFFGQGTRLTVV.

This clonotype was observed a handful of times. V gene TRBV20-1 combines with J gene TRBJ2-1; D not resolved. The ends were cut back, 7 bases at V and 0 bases at J, with 7 bases in the middle. The length of the CDR3 is 12 residues. CDR1 DFQATT and CDR2 SNEGSKA come from the germline V gene (reference sequence). This CDR3 reads CSVKGSYNEQFF. CDR3 coding DNA: TGCAGTGTTAAGGGCTCCTACAATGAGCAGTTCTTC.

In this sample, this clonotype turned up a few times. The chain recombines TRBV6-2 or TRBV6-3 with TRBJ1-5, with D possibly TRBD1 on 6 matching bases. Germline V gene data show CDR1 as MNHEY and CDR2 as SVGEGT. Trimming shortened V by 2 bases and J by 6 bases, and 14 bases separated the two germline ends. This CDR3 has 15 amino acids. For the CDR3, the DNA is TGTGCCAGCAGTTACGGGTACAGGGACGGTCAGCCCCAGCATTTT. It yields the protein CASSYGYRDGQPQHF.